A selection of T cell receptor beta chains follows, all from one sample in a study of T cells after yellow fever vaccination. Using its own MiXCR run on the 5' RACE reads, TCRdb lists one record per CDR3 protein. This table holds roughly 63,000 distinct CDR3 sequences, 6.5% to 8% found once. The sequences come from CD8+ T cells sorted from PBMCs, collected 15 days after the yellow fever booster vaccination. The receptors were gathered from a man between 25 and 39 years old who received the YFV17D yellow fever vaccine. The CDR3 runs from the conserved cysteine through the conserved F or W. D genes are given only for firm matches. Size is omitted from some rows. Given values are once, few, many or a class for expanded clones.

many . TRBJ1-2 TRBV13 CASSSGQNNYGYTF TGTGCCAGCAGCTCCGGACAGAATAACTATGGCTACACCTTC
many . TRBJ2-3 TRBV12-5 CASGLVRSRATDTQYF TGTGCTAGTGGTTTGGTACGGTCTCGGGCCACAGATACGCAGTATTTT
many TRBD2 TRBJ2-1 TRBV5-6 CASSVGGLAGVNNEQFF TGTGCCAGCAGCGTCGGGGGCCTAGCGGGAGTCAACAATGAGCAGTTCTTC
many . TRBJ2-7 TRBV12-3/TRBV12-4 CASKVGRGEQYF TGTGCCAGCAAAGTGGGTAGAGGGGAGCAGTACTTC
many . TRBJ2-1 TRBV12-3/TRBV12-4 CASAPPGQGYNEQFF TGTGCCAGCGCCCCCCCGGGACAAGGATACAATGAGCAGTTCTTC
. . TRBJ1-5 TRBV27 CASSSPHSNQPQHF TGTGCCAGCAGTTCTCCCCATTCAAATCAGCCCCAGCATTTT
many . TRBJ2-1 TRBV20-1 CSAHSGLPSDEQFF TGCAGTGCCCACAGTGGACTCCCGTCCGATGAGCAGTTCTTC
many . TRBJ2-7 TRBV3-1 CASSQEGVGEQYF TGTGCCAGCAGCCAAGAAGGCGTAGGCGAGCAGTACTTC
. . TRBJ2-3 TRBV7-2 CASRKRIHQVTDTQYF TGTGCCAGCAGAAAAAGGATCCATCAAGTGACAGATACGCAGTATTTT
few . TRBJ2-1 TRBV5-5 CASSHPNDNEQFF TGTGCCAGCAGCCACCCTAACGACAATGAGCAGTTCTTC
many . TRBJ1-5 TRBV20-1 CSAWGAGDNQPQHF TGCAGTGCTTGGGGTGCGGGGGACAATCAGCCCCAGCATTTT
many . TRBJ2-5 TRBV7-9 CASSLNGMSETQYF TGTGCCAGCAGCCTCAACGGGATGTCGGAGACCCAGTACTTC
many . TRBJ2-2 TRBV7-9 CASSSPTGELFF TGTGCCAGCAGCTCTCCTACCGGGGAGCTGTTTTTT
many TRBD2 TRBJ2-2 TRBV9 CASSPRLAGNTGELFF TGTGCCAGCAGCCCCCGACTAGCGGGGAACACCGGGGAGCTGTTTTTT
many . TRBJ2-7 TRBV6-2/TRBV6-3 CASSAGFYEQYF TGTGCCAGCTCTGCAGGGTTCTACGAGCAGTACTTC
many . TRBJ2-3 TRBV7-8 CASSLERPGDTQYF TGTGCCAGCAGCTTAGAGCGGCCGGGAGATACGCAGTATTTT
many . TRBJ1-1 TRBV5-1 CASTYRVNTEAFF TGCGCCAGCACCTACAGGGTGAACACTGAAGCTTTCTTT
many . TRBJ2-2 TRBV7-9 CASSLVVGELFF TGTGCCAGCAGCTTAGTTGTGGGGGAGCTGTTTTTT